One sample yielded the 10 T cell receptor beta chains listed below, sequenced in a study of CD8 T cells in ankylosing spondylitis. TCRdb reanalysed the 5' RACE reads using MiXCR and keeps one entry per CDR3 protein. The data hold some 220,000 distinct CDR3 sequences, with roughly 6.6% observed a single time. Study conclusions and caveats: The study identified a TCR beta motif of several highly homologous variants that appeared characteristic of ankylosing spondylitis blood.

Antigens of these TCRs are unknown. The sample consisted of blood, either unsorted or a sorted T cell fraction (not recorded which). These TCRs come from a male donor with ankylosing spondylitis.

There are a few counts of this clonotype. The chain is built from TRBV4-1 and TRBJ2-3; D remains unclear. Germline CDR1 reads MGHRA; CDR2 reads YSYEKL. V was trimmed by 4 bases and J by 4 bases, leaving 15 bases between them. The CDR3 runs to 15 residues. CDR3 bases: TGCGCCAGCAGCCCGGGTCCAAAGCCGGCAGATACGCAGTATTTT. Translation gives CASSPGPKPADTQYF.

The chain links TRBV11-2 to TRBJ2-7; 11 nucleotides align to TRBD2. The V and J ends lost 4 bases and 0 bases, in that order; junction bases with no gene match: 5. The V gene's germline CDR1 is SGHAT and CDR2 FQNNGV. The CDR3 extends over 16 amino acids. The CDR3 here is CASSSAGTSGSYEQYF. Here the CDR3 DNA reads TGTGCCAGCAGCTCGGCCGGGACTAGCGGCTCCTACGAGCAGTACTTC. Looking up the rest from reference TRBV11-2 and TRBJ2-7 gives the full variable domain: EAGVAQSPRYKIIEKRQSVAFWCNPISGHATLYWYQQILGQGPKLLIQFQNNGVVDDSQLPKDRFSAERLKGVDSTLKIQPAKLEDSAVYLCASSSAGTSGSYEQYFGPGTRLTVT.

This clonotype was observed many times. The J gene is TRBJ1-2, the V gene TRBV7-9; weak D call: TRBD1 (6 bases). Germline V gene data show CDR1 as SEHNR and CDR2 as FQNEAQ (reference sequence). V was clipped by 4 bases and J by 4 bases, with 19 bases between them. The CDR3 extends over 16 amino acids. CDR3 in amino acids: CASSSNTYRVRYGYTF. The DNA of the CDR3 is TGTGCCAGCAGCTCAAATACCTACAGGGTACGCTATGGCTACACCTTC.

In this sample, this clonotype turned up many times. CDR3 in amino acids: CASSQDGTSGYNEQFF. In DNA, the CDR3 is TGCGCCAGCAGCCAAGATGGGACTAGCGGGTACAATGAGCAGTTCTTC. V gene TRBV4-3 combines with J gene TRBJ2-1; TRBD2 aligns across 12 bases. The CDR3 runs to 16 residues. From germline, CDR1 is LGHNA and CDR2 YSLEER. Trimming cost V 0 bases and J 4 bases; bases outside gene matches: 1.

V is TRBV6-2 or TRBV6-3 and J is TRBJ2-5, with D uncertain. CDR1 is MNHEY, CDR2 SVGEGT, per germline. The CDR3 is 16 amino acids. Trimming took 1 base from V and 0 from J, leaving 12 bases between them. The CDR3: CASSYLKDGYQETQYF. CDR3 sequence (DNA): TGTGCCAGCAGTTACTTAAAGGATGGGTACCAAGAGACCCAGTACTTC.

As regards this clonotype: An end of the junction does not agree with germline; a read error may underlie this. The chain carries TRBV7-7 and TRBJ2-1; 9 bases are a match to TRBD1. The CDR3 extends over 15 amino acids. Germline loops: CDR1 SSHAT, CDR2 FNYEAQ (reference sequence). The CDR3 DNA follows: TGTGCTAGCAGCTTAGGGACAGGGAATTGGTATGAGCAGTTCTTC. Protein sequence: CASSLGTGNWYEQFF.

Ten or more counts support this clonotype. The chain couples TRBV24-1 to TRBJ2-1; 8 nucleotides agree with TRBD2. This CDR3 spans 16 amino acids. V trimming: 0 bases; J trimming: 7 bases; junction bases outside the gene matches: 7. The V gene's germline CDR1 is KGHDR and CDR2 SFDVKD. The CDR3 region is CATSDLGSGAANEQFF. As DNA, the CDR3 is TGTGCCACCAGTGATTTGGGTAGCGGGGCCGCGAATGAGCAGTTCTTC.

CDR3: CASIEGNTIYF. The CDR3 DNA reads as TGTGCCAGCATTGAGGGAAACACCATATATTTT. The chain uses TRBV25-1 and TRBJ1-3; D is unresolved. The CDR3 is 11 amino acids. Trimming shortened V by 7 bases and J by 4 bases, and 5 bases separated the two germline ends. CDR1 and CDR2 (germline): MGHDK, SYGVNS.

This clonotype came up many times. This sequence joins TRBV29-1 and TRBJ2-1, with 7 bases matching TRBD2. In germline, CDR1 is SQVTM, CDR2 ANQGSEA. The CDR3 is made up of 14 amino acids. After removal of 8 bases from V and 1 base from J, the junction contained 8 bases not matched to a gene. The DNA of the CDR3 is TGCAGCTTCCTAGCGGCTCTTTCCTACAATGAGCAGTTCTTC. Translated, it gives CSFLAALSYNEQFF.

This clonotype was observed many times. The chain has TRBV2 and TRBJ1-3; D is ambiguous. Trimming stripped 3 bases from V and 4 bases from J, with 10 bases between. The CDR3 is 14 residues long. Looked up from germline, CDR1 is SNHLY and CDR2 is FYNNEI. This CDR3 is CASSDRQRGNTIYF. The CDR3 region has the DNA TGTGCCAGCAGTGATAGGCAGCGCGGAAACACCATATATTTT.